Described below is a single T cell receptor beta chain sequence and its context. The sample belongs to a study of control samples from healthy donors and cancer patients. Measured with immunoSEQ multiplex PCR; TCRdb has only the in-frame clones, and not every one. The table records 390,000 or so clones, 90% of them present only once. The CDR3 is 14 amino acids. Trimming took off 3 bases at V and 1 base at J, with 11 bases between the two ends. Germline lookup yields CDR1 SGDLS and CDR2 YYNGEE. Material: PBMCs. The rearrangement uses TRBV9 and TRBJ2-7; possibly TRBD2 for D (6 bases). The sequence was collected from a man in his forties or fifties with head and neck cancer. CDR3 coding DNA: TGTGCCAGCAGCGGCGGGACGGTTTCCTACGAGCAGTACTTC. It translates to CASSGGTVSYEQYF.